This T cell receptor (beta chain) stems from a study of shared clonotypes between healthy human individuals. Study-level points and caveats: Clonotype sharing among donors, it was expected, would be affected by sequencing depth. Enrolling few donors narrowed the genetic and exposure-history diversity that was represented.

Notes on this clone: Its antigen is still unknown.

CDR1 MDHEN and CDR2 SYDVKM come from the germline V gene. The CDR3 spans 13 residues. The V segment lost 7 bases and the J segment 1 base; nucleotides outside the gene matches: 2. The genomic DNA of each subset was split evenly across several immunoSEQ plates. Generated by immunoSEQ multiplex PCR, the TCRdb table keeps only in-frame clones and is missing some. The table shows some 470,000 clones, with over 60% occurring only once. Sequenced input: PBMCs. This chain connects TRBV28 to TRBJ2-3, with TRBD2 identical over 7 bases. This TCR was recovered from a woman aged 40 to 49 in good health. Some clones in this sample may be carry-over from other donors' samples. CDR3 nucleotides: TGTGCCAGCAATGGGGGGGGCACAGATACGCAGTATTTT. This encodes CASNGGGTDTQYF.